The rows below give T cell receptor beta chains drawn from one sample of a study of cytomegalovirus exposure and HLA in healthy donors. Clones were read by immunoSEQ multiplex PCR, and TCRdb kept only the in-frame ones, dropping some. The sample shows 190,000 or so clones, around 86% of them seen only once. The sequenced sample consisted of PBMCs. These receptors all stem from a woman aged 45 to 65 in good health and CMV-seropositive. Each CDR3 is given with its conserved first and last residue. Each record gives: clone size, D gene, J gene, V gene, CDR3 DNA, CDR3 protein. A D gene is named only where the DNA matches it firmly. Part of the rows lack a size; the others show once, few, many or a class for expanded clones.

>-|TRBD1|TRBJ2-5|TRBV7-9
TGTGCCAGCAGCTCCGGACAGGGGATCCAAGAGACCCAGTACTTC
CASSSGQGIQETQYF
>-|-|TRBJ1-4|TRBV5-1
TGCGCCAGCAGCAGAACGGTCCCGTCAAATGAAAAACTGTTTTTT
CASSRTVPSNEKLFF
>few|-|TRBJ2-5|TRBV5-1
TGCGCCAGCAGCTCGGACAGCCTCTCTGACCAGTACTTC
CASSSDSLSDQYF
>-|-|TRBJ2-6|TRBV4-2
TGTGCCAGCAGCCAAGATTGGAGGGCTGGGGCCAACGTCCTGACTTTC
CASSQDWRAGANVLTF
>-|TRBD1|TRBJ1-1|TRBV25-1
TGTGCCAGCAGTACGCACAGGGGAACAACTTTCTTT
CASSTHRGTTFF
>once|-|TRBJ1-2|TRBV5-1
TGCGCCAGCAGCTTGGGGCAGTCTAACTATGGCTACACCTTC
CASSLGQSNYGYTF
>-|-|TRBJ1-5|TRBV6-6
TGTGCCAGCAGTTTGTACAATCAGCCCCAGCATTTT
CASSLYNQPQHF
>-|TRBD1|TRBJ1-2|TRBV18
TGTGCCAGCTCACCTCTCATACGGACAGGGACGAACTATGGCTACACCTTC
CASSPLIRTGTNYGYTF
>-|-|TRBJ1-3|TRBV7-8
TGTGCCAGCAGCCCTAACAATTGGCGGAGCTCTGGAAACACCATATATTTT
CASSPNNWRSSGNTIYF
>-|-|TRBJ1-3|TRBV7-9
TGTGCCAGCAGCTTAGAAGCGGGAGGAAACACCATATATTTT
CASSLEAGGNTIYF
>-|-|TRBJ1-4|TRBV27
TGTGCCAGCACCCCCTGGAGGGTCCGTGAAAAACTGTTTTTT
CASTPWRVREKLFF
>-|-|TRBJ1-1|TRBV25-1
TGTGCCAGCAGTGACAGGGTGAACACTGAAGCTTTCTTT
CASSDRVNTEAFF
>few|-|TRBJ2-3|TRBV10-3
TGTGCCATCGGGGACTTAAACACAGATACGCAGTATTTT
CAIGDLNTDTQYF
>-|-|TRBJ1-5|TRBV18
TGTGCCAGCTCATCACAGGGAGCTAAACAGCCCCAGCATTTT
CASSSQGAKQPQHF
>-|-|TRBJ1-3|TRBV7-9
TGTGCCAGCAGCCCTGACTTAGGTGTGTTTAGGGGAAACACCATATATTTT
CASSPDLGVFRGNTIYF
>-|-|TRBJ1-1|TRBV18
TGTGCCAGCTCACCCGACCGGGGGATTTGGACTGAAGCTTTCTTT
CASSPDRGIWTEAFF
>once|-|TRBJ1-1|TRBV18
TGTGCCAGCTCCGGGGGAGTGATGAACACTGAAGCTTTCTTT
CASSGGVMNTEAFF